Listed below are T cell receptor beta chains from one sample, sequenced in a study of glioma-infiltrating T cells after dendritic cell vaccination. The table came from immunoSEQ multiplex PCR; TCRdb's copy has only in-frame clones and leaves some out. The sample shows tens of thousands of clones, about 90% of them seen only once. This specimen was blood, taken before dendritic cell vaccination. The origin of the receptors is a human donor with glioblastoma. The CDR3 runs from the conserved cysteine through the conserved F or W. D genes are given only for firm matches. The listing skips clone size in some rows; elsewhere it reads once, few, many or a size class.

v_gene	abundance	d_gene	j_gene	CDR3aa
TRBV10-3	NA	NA	TRBJ2-2	CAISHRDSEAGELFF
TRBV19	NA	NA	TRBJ1-2	CASSIQANYGYTF
TRBV30	NA	TRBD2	TRBJ2-1	CAWVSGGGYNEQFF
TRBV25-1	NA	TRBD2	TRBJ2-4	CASFATSGRKNIQYF
TRBV2	NA	NA	TRBJ2-2	CASSEVRAGKLFF
TRBV5-1	NA	TRBD1	TRBJ1-2	CASSPGQGLDGYTF
TRBV7-2	NA	NA	TRBJ1-1	CASSTAGRFTEAFF
TRBV10-1	NA	NA	NA	CASSQSSYEQYF
TRBV6-5	NA	NA	TRBJ2-4	CASRLNGVAKNIQYF
TRBV4-1	NA	TRBD1	TRBJ1-4	CASRKTGGVKAEKLFF
TRBV19	NA	NA	TRBJ1-5	CASKGGHSNQPQHF
TRBV9	NA	TRBD1	TRBJ2-3	CASSVRDREADTQYF
TRBV30	NA	NA	TRBJ1-2	CAWRAGIQYGYTF
TRBV4-1	NA	NA	TRBJ1-6	CASSQETGREGSGSPLHF
TRBV5-1	NA	TRBD2	TRBJ2-2	CASSLVSSGNTGELFF
TRBV5-1	NA	TRBD1	TRBJ2-5	CASSLEGDRGRETQYF
TRBV28	NA	TRBD2	TRBJ2-2	CASSLAGVSTGELFF
TRBV30	NA	NA	TRBJ1-2	CAWSLGSYGYTF
TRBV7-2	NA	TRBD1	TRBJ2-5	CASSQHPGQGRGQETQYF
TRBV19	NA	NA	TRBJ2-7	CASSIGRSYEQYF
TRBV28	NA	NA	TRBJ2-6	CASSFGGANVLTF
TRBV5-1	NA	NA	TRBJ1-6	CASSLALDSGNNSPLHF
TRBV15	NA	TRBD1	TRBJ1-2	CATSLDRGRQSYGYTF
TRBV7-8	few	NA	TRBJ2-2	CASSLGLPGELFF
TRBV18	NA	NA	TRBJ2-7	CASSLRGAGSSRYEQYF
TRBV5-8	NA	NA	TRBJ1-2	CASMGMAYGYTF
TRBV27	NA	TRBD1	TRBJ1-4	CASSRAGGRKLFF
TRBV6-1	NA	NA	TRBJ2-5	CASSTIGGQETQYF
TRBV28	NA	TRBD1	TRBJ2-5	CASSYPGQQETQYF
TRBV19	NA	NA	TRBJ1-1	CASTTSPQGIIAFF
TRBV6-1	NA	NA	TRBJ2-1	CASSDGGYDEQFF
TRBV6-6	NA	NA	TRBJ2-1	CASTLGRGPYNEQFF
TRBV10-2	NA	NA	TRBJ2-1	CASAGGIDNEQFF
TRBV6-5	NA	TRBD1	TRBJ1-2	CASSLGTVYGYTF
TRBV5-8	NA	NA	TRBJ2-5	CASSLNGGETQYF
TRBV6-6	NA	TRBD2	TRBJ2-7	CASSYPSSGISYEQYF
TRBV10-1	NA	NA	TRBJ2-5	CASSESRGSGETQYF
TRBV6-5	NA	NA	TRBJ2-7	CASSYAGSQEQYF
TRBV10-3	NA	NA	TRBJ1-2	CAIIPDRNSNYGYTF
TRBV7-3	NA	TRBD2	TRBJ2-1	CASRLAGGPNEQFF
TRBV6-5	NA	TRBD1	TRBJ2-5	CASSYRTGRETQYF
TRBV9	NA	TRBD2	TRBJ2-7	CASSPTGTSGPYEQYF
TRBV5-1	NA	NA	TRBJ2-3	CASSLATIPDTQYF
TRBV5-1	NA	NA	TRBJ2-5	CASSLDTGQETQYF
TRBV5-6	NA	NA	TRBJ2-7	CASSLSTDGSVEQYF
TRBV6-1	NA	TRBD1	TRBJ2-5	CASSWDREETQYF
TRBV5-1	NA	TRBD1	TRBJ2-5	CASSERQGDEYF
TRBV29-1	NA	NA	TRBJ2-1	CSVVHPGYNEQFF
TRBV6-5	NA	TRBD1	TRBJ2-7	CASSNRGKYEQYF
TRBV5-1	NA	NA	TRBJ2-1	CASSWGTGGQDEQFF
TRBV30	once	NA	TRBJ2-7	CAWSVQIGEQYF
TRBV10-3	NA	NA	TRBJ2-3	CATGGSWGSDTQYF